The rows below give T cell receptor beta chains drawn from one sample of a study of cytomegalovirus exposure and HLA in healthy donors. Profiled with immunoSEQ multiplex PCR; TCRdb holds only in-frame clones, not every one. Here the sample spans tens of thousands of clones, 85% to 95% being singletons. Sequenced material: PBMCs. These receptors all come from a man aged 18-30 years in good health and CMV-seronegative. Each CDR3 is given with its conserved first and last residue. A D gene is named only where the DNA matches it firmly. For some rows the clone size is stated as once, few or many, or as a class when expanded; others skip it.

abundance: once
v_gene: TRBV19
j_gene: TRBJ1-1
d_gene: TRBD1
CDR3aa: CASDRDRGTTEAFF
CDR3nt: TGTGCCAGTGATCGGGACAGGGGGACGACTGAAGCTTTCTTT

abundance: .
v_gene: TRBV5-4
j_gene: TRBJ1-2
d_gene: TRBD1
CDR3aa: CASSFPGQGTGTALF
CDR3nt: TGTGCCAGCAGCTTCCCGGGACAGGGGACCGGTACCGCTCTCTTC

abundance: .
v_gene: TRBV7-3
j_gene: TRBJ2-3
d_gene: .
CDR3aa: CASSSYGGNGDTQYF
CDR3nt: TGTGCCAGCAGCTCATACGGGGGAAACGGAGATACGCAGTATTTT

abundance: .
v_gene: TRBV7-9
j_gene: TRBJ2-7
d_gene: .
CDR3aa: CASSPPSGEQYF
CDR3nt: TGTGCCAGCAGCCCCCCAAGCGGGGAGCAGTACTTC

abundance: .
v_gene: TRBV5-1
j_gene: TRBJ1-2
d_gene: .
CDR3aa: CASSLDPVDGYTF
CDR3nt: TGCGCCAGCAGCTTGGATCCCGTAGATGGCTACACCTTC

abundance: .
v_gene: TRBV27
j_gene: TRBJ1-5
d_gene: .
CDR3aa: CASSLSPDSNQPQHF
CDR3nt: TGTGCCAGCAGTTTATCGCCAGATAGCAATCAGCCCCAGCATTTT

abundance: .
v_gene: TRBV2
j_gene: TRBJ1-2
d_gene: TRBD1
CDR3aa: CASIETGVTPNYGYTF
CDR3nt: TGTGCCAGCATCGAGACAGGGGTAACACCTAACTATGGCTACACCTTC

abundance: .
v_gene: TRBV28
j_gene: TRBJ2-7
d_gene: TRBD1
CDR3aa: CASGDRGSYEQYF
CDR3nt: TGTGCCAGCGGGGACAGGGGCTCCTACGAGCAGTACTTC

abundance: .
v_gene: TRBV2
j_gene: TRBJ1-2
d_gene: TRBD1
CDR3aa: CASSDRARGYTF
CDR3nt: TGTGCCAGCAGCGACAGGGCCCGGGGCTACACCTTC

abundance: .
v_gene: TRBV19
j_gene: TRBJ1-3
d_gene: TRBD1
CDR3aa: CASSLDRDSGNTIYF
CDR3nt: TGTGCCAGTAGTCTCGACAGGGACTCTGGAAACACCATATATTTT

abundance: .
v_gene: TRBV5-1
j_gene: TRBJ2-1
d_gene: TRBD2
CDR3aa: CASSLRTSGSYEQFF
CDR3nt: TGCGCCAGCAGCTTGAGGACTAGCGGGAGCTATGAGCAGTTCTTC

abundance: .
v_gene: TRBV12-5
j_gene: TRBJ1-2
d_gene: TRBD1
CDR3aa: CASGFPGGLGYTF
CDR3nt: TGTGCTAGTGGTTTCCCAGGGGGCCTTGGCTACACCTTC

abundance: .
v_gene: TRBV6-6
j_gene: TRBJ1-1
d_gene: .
CDR3aa: CASGAWQGGTEAFF
CDR3nt: TGTGCCAGCGGCGCATGGCAGGGTGGAACTGAAGCTTTCTTT

abundance: .
v_gene: TRBV25-1
j_gene: TRBJ1-5
d_gene: .
CDR3aa: CASSDYRTRMDSNQPQHF
CDR3nt: TGTGCCAGCAGTGACTATAGGACAAGGATGGATAGCAATCAGCCCCAGCATTTT

abundance: .
v_gene: TRBV7-9
j_gene: TRBJ1-3
d_gene: .
CDR3aa: CASSLALRGGNTIYF
CDR3nt: TGTGCCAGCAGCTTAGCTCTCCGCGGAGGAAACACCATATATTTT

abundance: once
v_gene: TRBV7-9
j_gene: TRBJ2-5
d_gene: TRBD1
CDR3aa: CASSNTWDRVQETQYF
CDR3nt: TGTGCCAGCAGCAATACCTGGGACAGGGTACAAGAGACCCAGTACTTC

abundance: few
v_gene: TRBV6-4
j_gene: TRBJ2-1
d_gene: TRBD2
CDR3aa: CASSEGSSGDNEQFF
CDR3nt: TGTGCCAGCAGTGAAGGGAGTAGCGGGGACAATGAGCAGTTCTTC

abundance: .
v_gene: TRBV5-1
j_gene: TRBJ2-7
d_gene: .
CDR3aa: CASSLAGGQSSGEQYF
CDR3nt: TGCGCCAGCAGCTTGGCCGGGGGACAGTCGTCTGGCGAGCAGTACTTC

abundance: .
v_gene: TRBV19
j_gene: TRBJ2-1
d_gene: TRBD1
CDR3aa: CASSSGQGSSDEQFF
CDR3nt: TGTGCCAGTAGTTCTGGACAGGGAAGCTCCGATGAGCAGTTCTTC

abundance: .
v_gene: TRBV6-1
j_gene: TRBJ1-2
d_gene: .
CDR3aa: CATRYGYTF
CDR3nt: TGTGCCACCCGGTATGGCTACACCTTC

abundance: .
v_gene: TRBV18
j_gene: TRBJ2-7
d_gene: TRBD2
CDR3aa: CASSPPGLAGYEQYF
CDR3nt: TGTGCCAGCTCACCACCGGGACTAGCGGGTTACGAGCAGTACTTC

abundance: .
v_gene: TRBV14
j_gene: TRBJ2-7
d_gene: TRBD1
CDR3aa: CASSLGTGAYEQYF
CDR3nt: TGTGCCAGCAGCCTCGGGACAGGGGCCTACGAGCAGTACTTC

abundance: .
v_gene: TRBV5-1
j_gene: TRBJ2-7
d_gene: TRBD1
CDR3aa: CASSLDRGNGNEQYF
CDR3nt: TGCGCCAGCAGCCTAGACAGGGGCAATGGGAACGAGCAGTACTTC

abundance: .
v_gene: TRBV27
j_gene: TRBJ1-4
d_gene: .
CDR3aa: CASSSSRGSEKLFF
CDR3nt: TGTGCCAGCAGTTCCAGCAGGGGAAGTGAAAAACTGTTTTTT

abundance: .
v_gene: TRBV7-2
j_gene: TRBJ2-7
d_gene: .
CDR3aa: CASSLERAYEQYF
CDR3nt: TGTGCCAGCAGCTTAGAGAGAGCCTACGAGCAGTACTTC

abundance: .
v_gene: TRBV7-6
j_gene: TRBJ2-1
d_gene: TRBD2
CDR3aa: CASSLALRLAGFSYNEQFF
CDR3nt: TGTGCCAGCAGCTTAGCCCTCCGACTAGCGGGGTTCTCCTACAATGAGCAGTTCTTC

abundance: .
v_gene: TRBV6-5
j_gene: TRBJ1-2
d_gene: .
CDR3aa: CASSYSGTSNYGYTF
CDR3nt: TGTGCCAGCAGTTACTCTGGCACCTCTAACTATGGCTACACCTTC

abundance: .
v_gene: TRBV4-1
j_gene: TRBJ2-7
d_gene: TRBD2
CDR3aa: CASSLTSGASYEQYF
CDR3nt: TGCGCCAGCAGCCTTACTAGCGGGGCGTCCTACGAGCAGTACTTC

abundance: .
v_gene: TRBV4-2
j_gene: TRBJ1-1
d_gene: TRBD1
CDR3aa: CASSQVPGQGADTEAFF
CDR3nt: TGTGCCAGCAGCCAAGTACCGGGACAGGGGGCGGACACTGAAGCTTTCTTT

abundance: .
v_gene: TRBV11-3
j_gene: TRBJ1-1
d_gene: .
CDR3aa: CASTLTGNTEAFF
CDR3nt: TGTGCCAGCACCTTAACGGGGAACACTGAAGCTTTCTTT

abundance: .
v_gene: TRBV4-3
j_gene: TRBJ1-1
d_gene: .
CDR3aa: CASSQEVQGVEDSKATEAFF
CDR3nt: TGCGCCAGCAGCCAAGAAGTTCAGGGAGTTGAGGACAGTAAGGCCACTGAAGCTTTCTTT

abundance: .
v_gene: TRBV6-5
j_gene: TRBJ2-5
d_gene: .
CDR3aa: CASTSGTMRETQYF
CDR3nt: TGTGCCAGCACCTCCGGCACCATGAGGGAGACCCAGTACTTC

abundance: .
v_gene: TRBV11-2
j_gene: TRBJ1-6
d_gene: TRBD1
CDR3aa: CASSTTGTGTIPYNSPLHF
CDR3nt: TGTGCCAGCAGCACAACCGGGACAGGGACTATCCCGTATAATTCACCCCTCCACTTT

abundance: .
v_gene: TRBV7-2
j_gene: TRBJ2-1
d_gene: .
CDR3aa: CASGGIAEQFF
CDR3nt: TGTGCCAGCGGGGGCATCGCTGAGCAGTTCTTC

abundance: .
v_gene: TRBV6-5
j_gene: TRBJ2-7
d_gene: TRBD2
CDR3aa: CASRTGGGVSYEQYF
CDR3nt: TGTGCCAGCAGGACCGGTGGGGGGGTTAGCTACGAGCAGTACTTC

abundance: .
v_gene: TRBV14
j_gene: TRBJ2-7
d_gene: TRBD2
CDR3aa: CASSQVRTSNPRDEQYF
CDR3nt: TGTGCCAGCAGCCAAGTTCGGACTAGCAATCCCAGGGACGAGCAGTACTTC

abundance: .
v_gene: TRBV7-2
j_gene: TRBJ1-3
d_gene: .
CDR3aa: CASSFKWESSGNTIYF
CDR3nt: TGTGCCAGCAGCTTTAAGTGGGAGAGCTCTGGAAACACCATATATTTT

abundance: .
v_gene: TRBV27
j_gene: TRBJ2-7
d_gene: TRBD1
CDR3aa: CASGPGTGIYEQYF
CDR3nt: TGTGCCAGCGGCCCCGGGACAGGGATCTACGAGCAGTACTTC

abundance: .
v_gene: TRBV11-2
j_gene: TRBJ2-7
d_gene: TRBD2
CDR3aa: CASSSGTSGRGPYEQYF
CDR3nt: TGTGCCAGCAGCTCAGGGACTAGCGGGAGGGGACCCTACGAGCAGTACTTC

abundance: .
v_gene: TRBV29-1
j_gene: TRBJ2-2
d_gene: TRBD1
CDR3aa: CSVTGTVNTGELFF
CDR3nt: TGCAGCGTAACCGGGACAGTTAACACCGGGGAGCTGTTTTTT

abundance: few
v_gene: TRBV2
j_gene: TRBJ1-2
d_gene: .
CDR3aa: CASSVGELGGYTF
CDR3nt: TGTGCCAGCAGTGTCGGGGAGCTTGGGGGCTACACCTTC

abundance: .
v_gene: TRBV5-1
j_gene: TRBJ1-5
d_gene: TRBD1
CDR3aa: CASRLRTGDQPQHF
CDR3nt: TGCGCCAGCAGACTCAGGACAGGGGATCAGCCCCAGCATTTT

abundance: .
v_gene: TRBV27
j_gene: TRBJ1-5
d_gene: TRBD1
CDR3aa: CASRDRGPFNQPQHF
CDR3nt: TGTGCCAGCAGAGACAGGGGGCCATTCAATCAGCCCCAGCATTTT

abundance: .
v_gene: TRBV18
j_gene: TRBJ2-6
d_gene: .
CDR3aa: CASSQTGNRANVLTF
CDR3nt: TGTGCCAGCTCCCAAACAGGGAACCGGGCCAACGTCCTGACTTTC

abundance: .
v_gene: TRBV6-6
j_gene: TRBJ1-3
d_gene: .
CDR3aa: CASRRPLQGNTIYF
CDR3nt: TGTGCCAGCAGACGGCCCCTACAGGGAAACACCATATATTTT

abundance: .
v_gene: TRBV30
j_gene: TRBJ1-5
d_gene: TRBD1
CDR3aa: CALDRAYNQPQHF
CDR3nt: TGTGCCTTGGACAGGGCGTACAATCAGCCCCAGCATTTT

abundance: .
v_gene: TRBV4-1
j_gene: TRBJ2-7
d_gene: TRBD2
CDR3aa: CASSPSSGLAGASYEQYF
CDR3nt: TGCGCCAGCAGCCCAAGCTCTGGACTAGCGGGCGCCAGCTACGAGCAGTACTTC

abundance: .
v_gene: TRBV18
j_gene: TRBJ1-4
d_gene: .
CDR3aa: CASSPPGTNEKLFF
CDR3nt: TGTGCCAGCTCACCACCGGGCACTAATGAAAAACTGTTTTTT

abundance: .
v_gene: TRBV28
j_gene: TRBJ2-5
d_gene: .
CDR3aa: CASRRGYQETQYF
CDR3nt: TGTGCCAGCCGAAGAGGATACCAAGAGACCCAGTACTTC

abundance: .
v_gene: TRBV27
j_gene: TRBJ2-1
d_gene: TRBD2
CDR3aa: CASSRPPGLAGGRRYNEQFF
CDR3nt: TGTGCCAGCAGTCGGCCCCCGGGACTAGCGGGGGGGCGCCGCTACAATGAGCAGTTCTTC

abundance: .
v_gene: TRBV5-1
j_gene: TRBJ2-5
d_gene: TRBD2
CDR3aa: CASSDDWNGRLSETQYF
CDR3nt: TGCGCCAGCAGCGACGACTGGAACGGGAGGCTGTCGGAGACCCAGTACTTC

abundance: .
v_gene: TRBV7-2
j_gene: TRBJ1-2
d_gene: .
CDR3aa: CASSLLQELYGYTF
CDR3nt: TGTGCCAGCAGCCTCTTACAGGAACTCTATGGCTACACCTTC

abundance: .
v_gene: TRBV7-9
j_gene: TRBJ2-1
d_gene: .
CDR3aa: CASSLTRGHLNEQFF
CDR3nt: TGTGCCAGCAGCTTAACTCGCGGACACCTCAATGAGCAGTTCTTC

abundance: .
v_gene: TRBV5-1
j_gene: TRBJ2-1
d_gene: TRBD1
CDR3aa: CASSLLPGGNEQFF
CDR3nt: TGCGCCAGCAGCTTGTTGCCAGGGGGCAATGAGCAGTTCTTC

abundance: .
v_gene: TRBV5-1
j_gene: TRBJ2-2
d_gene: TRBD2
CDR3aa: CASSFPGTSGGNTGELFF
CDR3nt: TGCGCCAGCAGCTTCCCCGGGACTAGCGGGGGTAACACCGGGGAGCTGTTTTTT

abundance: .
v_gene: TRBV10-1
j_gene: TRBJ2-7
d_gene: .
CDR3aa: CANPHRSPRGQYF
CDR3nt: TGCGCCAACCCCCACAGGTCCCCGAGAGGGCAGTACTTC

abundance: .
v_gene: TRBV4-1
j_gene: TRBJ1-1
d_gene: TRBD1
CDR3aa: CASSLGQGNTEAFF
CDR3nt: TGCGCCAGCAGCCTAGGACAGGGAAACACTGAAGCTTTCTTT

abundance: .
v_gene: TRBV7-8
j_gene: TRBJ2-3
d_gene: TRBD2
CDR3aa: CASRYSGSTDTQYF
CDR3nt: TGTGCCAGCAGATATAGCGGGTCCACAGATACGCAGTATTTT

abundance: once
v_gene: TRBV6-1
j_gene: TRBJ1-2
d_gene: .
CDR3aa: CASSDRDKPYYGYTF
CDR3nt: TGTGCCAGCAGTGACCGGGACAAGCCTTACTATGGCTACACCTTC